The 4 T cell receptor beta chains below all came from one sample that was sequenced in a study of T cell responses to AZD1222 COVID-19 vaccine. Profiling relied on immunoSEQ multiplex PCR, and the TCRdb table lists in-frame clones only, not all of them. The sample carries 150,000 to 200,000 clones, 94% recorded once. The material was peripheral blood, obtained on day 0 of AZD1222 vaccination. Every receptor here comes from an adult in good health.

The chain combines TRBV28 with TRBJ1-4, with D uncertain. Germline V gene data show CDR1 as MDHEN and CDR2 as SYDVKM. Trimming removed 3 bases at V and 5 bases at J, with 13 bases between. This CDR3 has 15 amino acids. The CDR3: CASSLSSSQNEKLFF. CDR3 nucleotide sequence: TGTGCCAGCAGTTTGTCTAGCAGCCAGAATGAAAAACTGTTTTTT.

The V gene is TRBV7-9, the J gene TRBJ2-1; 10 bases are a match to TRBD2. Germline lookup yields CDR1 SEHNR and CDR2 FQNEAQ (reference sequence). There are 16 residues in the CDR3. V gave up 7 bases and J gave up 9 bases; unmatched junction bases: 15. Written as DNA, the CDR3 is TGTGCCAGCAACCCAGCGGGAGGGCGCCCGGGTGGTGAGCAGTTCTTC. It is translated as CASNPAGGRPGGEQFF.

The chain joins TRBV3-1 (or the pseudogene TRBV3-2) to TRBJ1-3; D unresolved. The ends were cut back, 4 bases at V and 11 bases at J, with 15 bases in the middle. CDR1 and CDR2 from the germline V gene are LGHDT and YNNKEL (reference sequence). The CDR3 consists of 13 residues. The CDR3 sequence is CASSPRPGLSIYF. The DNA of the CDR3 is TGTGCCAGCAGCCCCCGCCCGGGCCTATCCATATATTTT.

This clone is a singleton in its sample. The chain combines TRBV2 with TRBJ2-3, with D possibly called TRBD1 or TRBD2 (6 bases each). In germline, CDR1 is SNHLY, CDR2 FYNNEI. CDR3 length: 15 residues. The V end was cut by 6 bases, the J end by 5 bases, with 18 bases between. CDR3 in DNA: TGTGCCAGCAGAAAGGGGGGTGCTAGTCAAGATACGCAGTATTTT. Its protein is CASRKGGASQDTQYF. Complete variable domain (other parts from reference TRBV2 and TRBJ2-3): EPEVTQTPSHQVTQMGQEVILRCVPISNHLYFYWYRQILGQKVEFLVSFYNNEISEKSEIFDDQFSVERPDGSNFTLKIRSTKLEDSAMYFCASRKGGASQDTQYFGPGTRLTVL.